Described below is a single T cell receptor (beta chain) sequence and its context. Its antigen is not identified. PCR was performed using 60 Vbeta and 13 Jbeta primers. The repertoire was sequenced with immunoSEQ multiplex PCR; TCRdb's copy has only in-frame clones and lacks some. The sample shows about 180,000 clones, 82% of them seen only once. The data stem from a study of cytomegalovirus exposure and HLA in healthy donors. Overall study results and limits: Only CMV serostatus was available as immune exposure information. Earlier results showed most TCR beta V segments being productive about 90% or about 30% of the time.

After removal of 4 bases from V and 3 bases from J, the junction contained 8 bases not matched to a gene. Germline assignment: CDR1 SEHNR and CDR2 FQNEAQ (reference sequence). This CDR3 is built from 16 residues. The J gene is TRBJ1-1, the V gene TRBV7-9, with 10 nucleotides matching TRBD1. Sequences were obtained from PBMCs. The receptor was isolated from a man in his forties in good health and CMV-seronegative. The CDR3 spells CASSSLTGGRDTEAFF. The CDR3 DNA reads TGTGCCAGCAGCTCCCTGACAGGGGGCAGAGACACTGAAGCTTTCTTT.